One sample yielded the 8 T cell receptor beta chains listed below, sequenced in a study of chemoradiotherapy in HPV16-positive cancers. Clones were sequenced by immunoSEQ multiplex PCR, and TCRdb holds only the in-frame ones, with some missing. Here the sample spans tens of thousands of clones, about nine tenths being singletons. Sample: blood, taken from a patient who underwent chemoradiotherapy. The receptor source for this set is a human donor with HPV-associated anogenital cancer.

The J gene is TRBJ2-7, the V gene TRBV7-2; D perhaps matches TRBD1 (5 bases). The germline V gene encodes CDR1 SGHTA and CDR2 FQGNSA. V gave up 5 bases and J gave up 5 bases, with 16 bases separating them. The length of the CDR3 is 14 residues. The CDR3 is CASSPGQGMNEQYF. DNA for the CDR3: TGTGCCAGCAGCCCTGGCCAGGGCATGAACGAGCAGTACTTC.

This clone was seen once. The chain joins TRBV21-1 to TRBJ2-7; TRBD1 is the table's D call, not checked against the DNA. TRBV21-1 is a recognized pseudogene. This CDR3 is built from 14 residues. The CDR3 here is CATTGHGKTYEQYF. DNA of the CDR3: TGTGCCACCACGGGACACGGTAAAACCTACGAGCAGTACTTC.

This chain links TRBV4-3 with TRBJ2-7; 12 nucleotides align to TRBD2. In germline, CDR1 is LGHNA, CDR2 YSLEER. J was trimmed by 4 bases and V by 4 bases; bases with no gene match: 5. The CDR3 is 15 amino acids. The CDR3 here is CASSRASGRGYEQYF. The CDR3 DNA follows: TGCGCCAGCAGCCGTGCTAGCGGGAGGGGATACGAGCAGTACTTC.

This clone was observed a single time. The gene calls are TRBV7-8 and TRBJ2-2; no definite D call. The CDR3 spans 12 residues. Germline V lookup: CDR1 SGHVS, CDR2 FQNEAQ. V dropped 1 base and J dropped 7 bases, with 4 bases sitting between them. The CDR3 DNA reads TGTGCCAGCAGCTTAGTAGGCGGGGAGCTGTTTTTT. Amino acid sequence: CASSLVGGELFF. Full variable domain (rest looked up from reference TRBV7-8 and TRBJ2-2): GAGVSQSPRYKVAKRGQDVALRCDPISGHVSLFWYQQALGQGPEFLTYFQNEAQLDKSGLPSDRFFAERPEGSVSTLKIQRTQQEDSAVYLCASSLVGGELFFGEGSRLTVL.

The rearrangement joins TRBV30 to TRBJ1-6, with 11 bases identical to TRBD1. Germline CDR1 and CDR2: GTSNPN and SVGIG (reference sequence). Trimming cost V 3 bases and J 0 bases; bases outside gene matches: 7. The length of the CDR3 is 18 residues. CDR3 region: CAWSRTGGYGSYNSPLHF. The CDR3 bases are TGTGCCTGGAGCCGGACAGGGGGCTATGGCTCCTATAATTCACCCCTCCACTTT.

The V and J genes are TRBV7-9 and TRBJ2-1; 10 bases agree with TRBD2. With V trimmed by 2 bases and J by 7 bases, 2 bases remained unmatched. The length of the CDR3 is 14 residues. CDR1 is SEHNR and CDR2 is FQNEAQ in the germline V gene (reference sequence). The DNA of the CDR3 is TGTGCCAGCAGCTTAATAGCGGGAGGTAATGAGCAGTTCTTC. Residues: CASSLIAGGNEQFF.

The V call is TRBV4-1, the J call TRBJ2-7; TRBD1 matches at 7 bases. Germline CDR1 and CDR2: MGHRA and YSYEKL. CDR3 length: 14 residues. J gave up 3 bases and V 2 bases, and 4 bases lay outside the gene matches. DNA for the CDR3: TGCGCCAGCAGCCAACCAGACAGGGACTACGAGCAGTACTTC. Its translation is CASSQPDRDYEQYF.

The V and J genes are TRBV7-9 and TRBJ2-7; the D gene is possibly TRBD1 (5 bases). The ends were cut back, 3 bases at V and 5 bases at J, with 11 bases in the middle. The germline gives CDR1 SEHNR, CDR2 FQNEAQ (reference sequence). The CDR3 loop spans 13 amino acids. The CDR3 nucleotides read TGTGCCAGCAGCTTGGCAGGGTCCGACGAGCAGTACTTC. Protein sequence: CASSLAGSDEQYF.